Below are 16 T cell receptor beta chains sequenced from a single sample in a study of shared clonotypes between healthy human individuals. This table comes from immunoSEQ multiplex PCR, and its TCRdb copy is limited to in-frame clones, with some not included. The sample carries about 470,000 clones, more than 75% recorded once. The sequencing sample was made of PBMCs. The receptor set was obtained from a middle-aged woman in good health. Some clones in this sample may be carry-over from other donors' samples.

There are a few counts of this clone. The chain employs TRBV15 and TRBJ2-5; 8 nucleotides agree with TRBD1. The DNA end is a closer match to TRBJ2-7, so the J assignment may be wrong. CDR1 is LNHNV, CDR2 YYDKDF, per germline (reference sequence). The CDR3 contains 17 residues. The CDR3 spells CATSRPPRQGIPYEQYF. The CDR3 DNA sequence: TGTGCCACCAGCAGGCCCCCAAGACAGGGGATTCCCTACGAGCAGTACTTC.

V usage is TRBV30 and J usage is TRBJ2-3; TRBD2 aligns across 11 bases. Germline values: CDR1 GTSNPN, CDR2 SVGIG (reference sequence). The V segment lost 5 bases and the J segment 5 bases; nucleotides outside the gene matches: 0. This CDR3 spans 12 amino acids. The CDR3 loop is CAWGTSGDTQYF. The CDR3, as DNA: TGTGCCTGGGGGACTAGCGGAGATACGCAGTATTTT. The full variable domain, its missing parts supplied by reference TRBV30 and TRBJ2-3, is SQTIHQWPATLVQPVGSPLSLECTVEGTSNPNLYWYRQAAGRGLQLLFYSVGIGQISSEVPQNLSASRPQDRQFILSSKKLLLSDSGFYLCAWGTSGDTQYFGPGTRLTVL.

V gene TRBV28 combines with J gene TRBJ1-1; the D gene is possibly TRBD1 (6 bases). CDR1 and CDR2 from the germline V gene are MDHEN and SYDVKM. This CDR3 has 13 amino acids. The V end was cut by 6 bases, the J end by 6 bases, with 14 bases between. DNA for the CDR3: TGTGCCAGCAGAAACAGGGCCTACCCTGAAGCTTTCTTT. It specifies CASRNRAYPEAFF. The entire variable domain, with the rest obtained from reference TRBV28 and TRBJ1-1, is as follows: DVKVTQSSRYLVKRTGEKVFLECVQDMDHENMFWYRQDPGLGLRLIYFSYDVKMKEKGDIPEGYSVSREKKERFSLILESASTNQTSMYLCASRNRAYPEAFFGQGTRLTVV.

This clone was counted at least ten times. The genes are TRBV7-8 and TRBJ1-1; the D gene is possibly TRBD1 (6 bases). The CDR3 is 15 amino acids. V lost 5 bases to trimming and J lost 1 base, with 14 bases between them. CDR1 and CDR2 from the germline V gene are SGHVS and FQNEAQ. Here the CDR3 DNA reads TGTGCCAGCAGCAAAGACAGGAGCTGGAACACTGAAGCTTTCTTT. Amino acid sequence: CASSKDRSWNTEAFF.

Regarding this clone: The sample contains more than one DNA sequence encoding this CDR3. The V gene is TRBV19, the J gene TRBJ2-1; tentative D call: TRBD1 (5 bases). This CDR3 region has 16 residues. Between the trimmed V and J ends, which lost 1 base and 3 bases, there was a span of 13 bases. CDR1 is LNHDA, CDR2 SQIVND, per germline (reference sequence). The CDR3, as DNA: TGTGCCAGTAGTATAGGGGGCGCGCTGGGCTACAATGAGCAGTTCTTC. Translating gives CASSIGGALGYNEQFF.

The genes are TRBV6-5 and TRBJ2-7, with 10 positions matching TRBD1. CDR3 size: 14 residues. Unmatched junction bases numbered 2, after V lost 2 bases and J lost 4 bases. Germline CDR1 MNHEY, CDR2 SVGAGI. CDR3 loop: CASSYGGQGYEQYF. The DNA of the CDR3 is TGTGCCAGCAGTTACGGGGGACAGGGGTACGAGCAGTACTTC.

This chain connects TRBV28 to TRBJ2-5; D remains ambiguous. The J call may be wrong; the DNA end is better matched by TRBJ2-7. This CDR3 has 14 amino acids. The V gene's germline CDR1 is MDHEN and CDR2 SYDVKM. CDR3 region: CASTPALATYEQYF. CDR3 in DNA: TGTGCCAGCACCCCAGCTCTGGCAACCTACGAGCAGTACTTC.

The V gene is TRBV5-1, the J gene TRBJ2-2, with D perhaps matching TRBD1 (6 bases). Germline V gives CDR1 SGHRS, CDR2 YFSETQ. V was shortened by 3 bases and J by 7 bases, with 16 bases between the two germline ends. The CDR3 loop spans 15 amino acids. Here the CDR3 reads CASSSSGGFDGELFF. The CDR3 coding sequence is TGCGCCAGCAGCTCATCTGGGGGCTTTGACGGGGAGCTGTTTTTT.

The DNA for the CDR3 is TGTGCCAGCGGCAGGACTAGCGGCAACTACAATGAGCAGTTCTTC. Its translation is CASGRTSGNYNEQFF. The rearrangement joins TRBV2 to TRBJ2-1; 10 nucleotides match TRBD2. This CDR3 contains 15 residues. Per germline, CDR1 SNHLY and CDR2 FYNNEI. J was trimmed by 3 bases and V by 8 bases; bases with no gene match: 7.

Here the CDR3 reads CASSLLGQGDYGYTF. CDR3 coding DNA: TGTGCCAGCAGCTTGTTGGGACAGGGGGATTACGGCTACACCTTC. The genes are TRBV5-6 and TRBJ1-2, with 11 bases lining up with TRBD1. The trim removed 1 base at V and 8 bases at J, leaving 7 bases unmatched. From germline, CDR1 is SGHDT and CDR2 YYEEEE. CDR3 size: 15 residues. Looking up the rest from reference TRBV5-6 and TRBJ1-2 gives the full variable domain: DAGVTQSPTHLIKTRGQQVTLRCSPKSGHDTVSWYQQALGQGPQFIFQYYEEEERQRGNFPDRFSGHQFPNYSSELNVNALLLGDSALYLCASSLLGQGDYGYTFGSGTRLTVV.

The chain combines TRBV4-3 with TRBJ2-3, with 10 bases identical to TRBD2. Per germline, CDR1 LGHNA and CDR2 YSLEER. The V segment lost 3 bases and the J segment 4 bases; nucleotides outside the gene matches: 10. The CDR3 runs 17 residues. For the CDR3, the DNA is TGCGCCAGCAGCCAGCTCATTAGCGGGAGGTCGGCAGATACGCAGTATTTT. It specifies CASSQLISGRSADTQYF.

The chain is built from TRBV27 and TRBJ2-1; TRBD2 matches at 9 bases. From germline, CDR1 is MNHEY and CDR2 SMNVEV (reference sequence). V dropped 7 bases and J dropped 8; count of bases not matched to a gene: 15. This CDR3 comprises 16 residues. The CDR3, as DNA: TGTGCCAGCATCTTAAGCTTAGCGGGAGCCGGGGATGAGCAGTTCTTC. Translation gives CASILSLAGAGDEQFF.

The V call is TRBV5-4, the J call TRBJ2-5; 9 nucleotides agree with TRBD2. The CDR3 has 15 amino acids. With V trimmed by 4 bases and J by 2 bases, 6 bases remained unmatched. Germline V lookup: CDR1 SGHNT, CDR2 YYREEE (reference sequence). Here the CDR3 reads CASSRSGSAQETQYF. The CDR3 DNA is TGTGCCAGCAGCCGTAGCGGGAGTGCTCAAGAGACCCAGTACTTC.

The genes are TRBV19 and TRBJ1-5; a possible D gene is TRBD1 (6 bases). The CDR3 has 15 amino acids. V gave up 10 bases and J gave up 2 bases, with 18 bases separating them. Looked up from germline, CDR1 is LNHDA and CDR2 is SQIVND (reference sequence). CDR3 nucleotide sequence: TGTGCCACCACTCTTGGGGCAGGGGGCAATCAGCCCCAGCATTTT. Protein sequence: CATTLGAGGNQPQHF.

The chain combines TRBV7-2 with TRBJ2-7; unclear D gene. Germline V gene data show CDR1 as SGHTA and CDR2 as FQGNSA. This CDR3 spans 13 amino acids. V was pared by 5 bases and J by 2 bases, with 10 bases between. The CDR3 bases are TGTGCCAGCAGCCCGGTTGTGACCTACGAGCAGTACTTC. It specifies CASSPVVTYEQYF.

This rearrangement joins TRBV2 to TRBJ2-7, with D maybe TRBD1 (6 bases). The CDR3 is 10 residues long. Germline-derived CDR1 and CDR2 are SNHLY and FYNNEI. V lost 11 bases, J lost 3 bases, and 8 bases lay in between. This CDR3 reads CALTGYEQYF. The DNA for the CDR3 is TGTGCCCTGACAGGCTACGAGCAGTACTTC. Full variable domain (outside the CDR3, taken from reference TRBV2 and TRBJ2-7): EPEVTQTPSHQVTQMGQEVILRCVPISNHLYFYWYRQILGQKVEFLVSFYNNEISEKSEIFDDQFSVERPDGSNFTLKIRSTKLEDSAMYFCALTGYEQYFGPGTRLTVT.